This T cell receptor (beta chain) was sequenced in a study of T cell repertoires in cytomegalovirus infection. This CDR3 is built from 14 residues. V lost 3 bases and J lost 1, with 7 bases in between. Findings and caveats of the study: The ex vivo response was dominated by HLA-C-restricted CMV-specific TCR beta clonotypes. Adding up the frequency of public TCR beta families identified people who carried CMV plus the relevant HLA.

MiXCR, run by TCRdb on the reads, gives a single entry per CDR3 protein. Of under 100,000 distinct CDR3 sequences detected, more than 3.5% appear once; the ten largest clones hold 3.5% to 5%. There are a few counts of this clonotype. As yet, its antigen is unknown. Sequencing was done on a sample of PBMCs. The receptor comes from a human donor in good health (CMV status not recorded). Some clones in this sample may be carry-over from other donors' samples. V gene TRBV12-3 or TRBV12-4 combines with J gene TRBJ1-5; D is ambiguous. The CDR3: CASSFARSNQPQHF. CDR3 bases: TGTGCCAGCAGTTTCGCGAGAAGCAATCAGCCCCAGCATTTT.